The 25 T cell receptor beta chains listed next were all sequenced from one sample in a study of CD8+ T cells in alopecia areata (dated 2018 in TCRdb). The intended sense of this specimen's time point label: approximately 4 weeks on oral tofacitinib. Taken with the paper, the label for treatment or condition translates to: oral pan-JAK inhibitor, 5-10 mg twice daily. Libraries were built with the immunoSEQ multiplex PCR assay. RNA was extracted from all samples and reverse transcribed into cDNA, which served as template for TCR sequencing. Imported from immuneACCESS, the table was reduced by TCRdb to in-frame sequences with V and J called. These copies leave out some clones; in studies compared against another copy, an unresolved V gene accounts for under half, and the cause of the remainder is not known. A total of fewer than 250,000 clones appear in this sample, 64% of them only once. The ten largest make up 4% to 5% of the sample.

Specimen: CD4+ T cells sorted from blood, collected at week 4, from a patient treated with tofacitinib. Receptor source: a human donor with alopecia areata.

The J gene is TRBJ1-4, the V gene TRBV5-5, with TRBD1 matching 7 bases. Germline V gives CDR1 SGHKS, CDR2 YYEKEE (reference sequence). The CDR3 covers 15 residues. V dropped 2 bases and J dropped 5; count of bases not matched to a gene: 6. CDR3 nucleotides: TGTGCCAGCAGCTTTGCGACAGGGCCGAATGAAAAACTGTTTTTT. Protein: CASSFATGPNEKLFF.

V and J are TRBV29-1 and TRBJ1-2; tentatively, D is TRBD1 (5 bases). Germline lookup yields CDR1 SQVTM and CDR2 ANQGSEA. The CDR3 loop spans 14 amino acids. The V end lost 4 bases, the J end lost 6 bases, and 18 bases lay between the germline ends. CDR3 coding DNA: TGCAGCGTTGCATATTTAGTCAGGGTGGATGGCTACACCTTC. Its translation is CSVAYLVRVDGYTF. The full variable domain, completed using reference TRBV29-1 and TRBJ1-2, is SAVISQKPSRDICQRGTSLTIQCQVDSQVTMMFWYRQQPGQSLTLIATANQGSEATYESGFVIDKFPISRPNLTFSTLTVSNMSPEDSSIYLCSVAYLVRVDGYTFGSGTRLTVV.

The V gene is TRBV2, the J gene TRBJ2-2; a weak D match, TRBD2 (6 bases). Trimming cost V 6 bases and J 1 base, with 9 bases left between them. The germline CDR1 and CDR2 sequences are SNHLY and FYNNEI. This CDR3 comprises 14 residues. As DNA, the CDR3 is TGTGCCAGCAGCGGGGGAGTGAACACCGGGGAGCTGTTTTTT. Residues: CASSGGVNTGELFF.

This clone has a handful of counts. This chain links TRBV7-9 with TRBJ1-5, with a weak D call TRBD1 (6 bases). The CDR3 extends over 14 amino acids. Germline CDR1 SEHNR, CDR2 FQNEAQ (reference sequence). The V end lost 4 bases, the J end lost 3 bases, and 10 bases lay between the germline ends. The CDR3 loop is CASSSQGTNQPQHF. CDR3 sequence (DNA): TGTGCCAGCAGCTCTCAGGGGACCAATCAGCCCCAGCATTTT.

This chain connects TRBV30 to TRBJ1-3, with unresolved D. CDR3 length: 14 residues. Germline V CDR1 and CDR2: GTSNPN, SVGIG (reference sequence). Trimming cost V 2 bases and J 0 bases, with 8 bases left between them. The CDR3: CAWSRRSSGNTIYF. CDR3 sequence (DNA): TGTGCCTGGAGTAGACGGAGCTCTGGAAACACCATATATTTT. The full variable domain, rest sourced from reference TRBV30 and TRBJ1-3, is SQTIHQWPATLVQPVGSPLSLECTVEGTSNPNLYWYRQAAGRGLQLLFYSVGIGQISSEVPQNLSASRPQDRQFILSSKKLLLSDSGFYLCAWSRRSSGNTIYFGEGSWLTVV.

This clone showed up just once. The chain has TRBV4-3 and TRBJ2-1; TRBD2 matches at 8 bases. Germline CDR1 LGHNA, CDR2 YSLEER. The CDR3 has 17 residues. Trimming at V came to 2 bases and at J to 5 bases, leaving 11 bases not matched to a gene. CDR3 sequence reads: CASSQQSSGGIHNEQFF. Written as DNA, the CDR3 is TGCGCCAGCAGCCAACAAAGCAGCGGGGGTATCCACAATGAGCAGTTCTTC.

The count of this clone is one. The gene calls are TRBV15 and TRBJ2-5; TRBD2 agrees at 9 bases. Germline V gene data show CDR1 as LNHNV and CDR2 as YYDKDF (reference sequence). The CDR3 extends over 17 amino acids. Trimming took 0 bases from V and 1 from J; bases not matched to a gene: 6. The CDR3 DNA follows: TGTGCCACCAGCAGAGATGCCAGCGGGGGGATCCAAGAGACCCAGTACTTC. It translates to CATSRDASGGIQETQYF.

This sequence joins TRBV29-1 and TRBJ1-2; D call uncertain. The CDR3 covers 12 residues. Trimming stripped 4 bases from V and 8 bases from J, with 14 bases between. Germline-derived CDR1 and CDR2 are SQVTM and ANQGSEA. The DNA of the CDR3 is TGCAGCGTTGGTTTGCGCACGGGGGGCTACACCTTC. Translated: CSVGLRTGGYTF.

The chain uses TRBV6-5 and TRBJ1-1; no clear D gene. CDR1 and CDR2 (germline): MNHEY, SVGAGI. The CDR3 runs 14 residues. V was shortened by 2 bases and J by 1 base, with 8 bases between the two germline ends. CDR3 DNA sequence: TGTGCCAGCAGTTACAGATACCCGAACACTGAAGCTTTCTTT. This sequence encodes CASSYRYPNTEAFF.

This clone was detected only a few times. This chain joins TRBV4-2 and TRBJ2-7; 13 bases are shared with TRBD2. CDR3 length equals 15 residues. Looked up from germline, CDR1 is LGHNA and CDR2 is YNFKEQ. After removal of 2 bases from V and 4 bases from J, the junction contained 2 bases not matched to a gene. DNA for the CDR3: TGTGCCAGCAGCCAACAGACTAGCGGGGGGTACGAGCAGTACTTC. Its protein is CASSQQTSGGYEQYF.

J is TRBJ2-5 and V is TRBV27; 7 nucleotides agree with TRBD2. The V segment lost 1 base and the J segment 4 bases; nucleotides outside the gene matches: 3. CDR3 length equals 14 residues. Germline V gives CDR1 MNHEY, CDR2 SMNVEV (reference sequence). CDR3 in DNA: TGTGCCAGCAGTTTATGGGAGGGAGGAGAGACCCAGTACTTC. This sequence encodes CASSLWEGGETQYF.

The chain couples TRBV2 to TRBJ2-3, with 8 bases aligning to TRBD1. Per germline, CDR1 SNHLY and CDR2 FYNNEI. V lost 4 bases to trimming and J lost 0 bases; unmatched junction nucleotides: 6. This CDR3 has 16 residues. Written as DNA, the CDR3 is TGTGCCAGCAGTGTCGACAGGGGATCTAGCACAGATACGCAGTATTTT. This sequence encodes CASSVDRGSSTDTQYF.

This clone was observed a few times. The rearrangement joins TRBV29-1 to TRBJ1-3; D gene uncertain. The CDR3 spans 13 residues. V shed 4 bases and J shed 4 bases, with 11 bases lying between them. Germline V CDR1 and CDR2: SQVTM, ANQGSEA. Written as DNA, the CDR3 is TGCAGCGTTGGTCCAGGTTCCGGAAACACCATATATTTT. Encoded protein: CSVGPGSGNTIYF. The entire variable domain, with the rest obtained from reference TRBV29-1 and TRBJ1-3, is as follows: SAVISQKPSRDICQRGTSLTIQCQVDSQVTMMFWYRQQPGQSLTLIATANQGSEATYESGFVIDKFPISRPNLTFSTLTVSNMSPEDSSIYLCSVGPGSGNTIYFGEGSWLTVV.

The CDR3 sequence is CSSLANTEAFF. The DNA of the CDR3 is TGCAGTAGTCTAGCGAACACTGAAGCTTTCTTT. The chain uses TRBV29-1 and TRBJ1-1; D gene unclear. The germline V gene has CDR1 SQVTM and CDR2 ANQGSEA. The length of the CDR3 is 11 residues.

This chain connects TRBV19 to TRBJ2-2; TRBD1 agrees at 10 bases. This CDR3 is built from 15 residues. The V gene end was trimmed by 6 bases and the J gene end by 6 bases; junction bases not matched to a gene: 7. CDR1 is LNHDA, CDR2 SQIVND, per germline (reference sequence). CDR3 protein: CASSGQGVFSGELFF. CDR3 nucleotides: TGTGCCAGTAGCGGACAGGGGGTATTCTCCGGGGAGCTGTTTTTT.

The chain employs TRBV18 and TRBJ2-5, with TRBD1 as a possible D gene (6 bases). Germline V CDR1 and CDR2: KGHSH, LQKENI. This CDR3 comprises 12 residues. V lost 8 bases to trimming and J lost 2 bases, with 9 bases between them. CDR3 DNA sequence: TGTGCCAGCGCGGACAGTCAAGAGACCCAGTACTTC. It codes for CASADSQETQYF.

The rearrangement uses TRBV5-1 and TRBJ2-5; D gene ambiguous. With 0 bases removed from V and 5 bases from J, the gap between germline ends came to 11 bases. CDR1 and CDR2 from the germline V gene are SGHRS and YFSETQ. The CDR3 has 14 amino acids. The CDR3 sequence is CASSLDVNLETQYF. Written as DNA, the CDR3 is TGCGCCAGCAGCTTGGATGTAAACTTGGAGACCCAGTACTTC.

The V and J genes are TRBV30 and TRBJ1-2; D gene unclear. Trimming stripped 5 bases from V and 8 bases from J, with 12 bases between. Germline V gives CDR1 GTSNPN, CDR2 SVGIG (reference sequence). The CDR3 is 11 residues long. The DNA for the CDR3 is TGTGCCTGGTCCCCCGCAGCGGGCTACACCTTC. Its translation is CAWSPAAGYTF.

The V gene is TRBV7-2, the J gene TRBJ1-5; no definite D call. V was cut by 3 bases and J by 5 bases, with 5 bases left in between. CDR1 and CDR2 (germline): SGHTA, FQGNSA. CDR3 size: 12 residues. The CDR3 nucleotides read TGTGCCAGCAGCTTGATGCATCAGCCCCAGCATTTT. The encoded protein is CASSLMHQPQHF.

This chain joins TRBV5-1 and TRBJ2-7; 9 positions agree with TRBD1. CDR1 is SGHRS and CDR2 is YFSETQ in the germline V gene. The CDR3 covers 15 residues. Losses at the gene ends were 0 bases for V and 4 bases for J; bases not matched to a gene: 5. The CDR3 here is CASSLAGTGIYEQYF. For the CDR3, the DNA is TGCGCCAGCAGCTTGGCCGGGACAGGGATATACGAGCAGTACTTC.

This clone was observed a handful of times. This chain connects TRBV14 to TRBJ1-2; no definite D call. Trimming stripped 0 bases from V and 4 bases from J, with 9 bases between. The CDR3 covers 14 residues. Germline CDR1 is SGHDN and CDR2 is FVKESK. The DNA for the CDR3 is TGTGCCAGCAGCCAAGATACAGTAAGCTATGGCTACACCTTC. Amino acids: CASSQDTVSYGYTF.

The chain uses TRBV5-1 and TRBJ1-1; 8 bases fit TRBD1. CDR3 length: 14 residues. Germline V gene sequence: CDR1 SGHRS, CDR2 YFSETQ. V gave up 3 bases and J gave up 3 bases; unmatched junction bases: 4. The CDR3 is CASSWADRDTEAFF. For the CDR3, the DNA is TGCGCCAGCAGCTGGGCGGACAGGGACACTGAAGCTTTCTTT. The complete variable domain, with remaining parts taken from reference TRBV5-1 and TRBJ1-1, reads KAGVTQTPRYLIKTRGQQVTLSCSPISGHRSVSWYQQTPGQGLQFLFEYFSETQRNKGNFPGRFSGRQFSNSRSEMNVSTLELGDSALYLCASSWADRDTEAFFGQGTRLTVV.

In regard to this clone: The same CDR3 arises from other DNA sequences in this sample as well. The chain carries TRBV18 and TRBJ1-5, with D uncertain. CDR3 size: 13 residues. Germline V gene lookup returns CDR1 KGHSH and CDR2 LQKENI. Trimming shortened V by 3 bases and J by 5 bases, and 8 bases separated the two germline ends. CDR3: CASSPSGDQPQHF. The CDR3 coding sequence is TGTGCCAGCTCACCGAGTGGGGATCAGCCCCAGCATTTT.

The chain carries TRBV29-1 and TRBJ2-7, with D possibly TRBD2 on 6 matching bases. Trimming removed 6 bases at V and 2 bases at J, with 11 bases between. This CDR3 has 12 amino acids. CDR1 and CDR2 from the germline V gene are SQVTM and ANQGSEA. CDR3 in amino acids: CSVRDGTYEQYF. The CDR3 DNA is TGCAGCGTGCGGGACGGAACCTACGAGCAGTACTTC.

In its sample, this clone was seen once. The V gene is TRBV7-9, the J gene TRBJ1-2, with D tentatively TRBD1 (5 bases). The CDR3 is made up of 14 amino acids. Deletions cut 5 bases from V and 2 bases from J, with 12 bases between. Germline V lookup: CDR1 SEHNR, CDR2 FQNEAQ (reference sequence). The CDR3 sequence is CASSLSGDNYGYTF. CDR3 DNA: TGTGCCAGCAGCCTATCGGGGGACAACTATGGCTACACCTTC.